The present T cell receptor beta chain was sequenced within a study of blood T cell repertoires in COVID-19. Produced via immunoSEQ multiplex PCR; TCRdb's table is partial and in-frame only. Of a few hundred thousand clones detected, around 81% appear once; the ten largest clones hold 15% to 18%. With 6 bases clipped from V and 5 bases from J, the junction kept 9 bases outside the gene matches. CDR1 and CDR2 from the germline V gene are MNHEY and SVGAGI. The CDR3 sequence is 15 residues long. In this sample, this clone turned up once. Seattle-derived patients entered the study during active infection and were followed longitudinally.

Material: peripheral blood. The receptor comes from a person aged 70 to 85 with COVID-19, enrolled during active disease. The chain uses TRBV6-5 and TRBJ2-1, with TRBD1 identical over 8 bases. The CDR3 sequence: CASSRQGRGNNEQFF. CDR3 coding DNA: TGTGCCAGCAGCCGACAGGGGCGGGGTAACAATGAGCAGTTCTTC.